The 8 T cell receptor beta chains below all came from one sample that was sequenced in a study of human T cells and chemical hapten exposure. Each CDR3 protein gets one entry after TCRdb re-called the RACE reads with MiXCR. The sample lists fewer than 100,000 distinct CDR3 sequences; over 10% were seen once. Regarding time point: patch test 1, 2 weeks after DPC sensitization. Specified treatment: therapeutic diphenylcyclopropenone sensitization with weekly scalp DPC. The specimen comprised whole blood, sampled in connection with sensitization to the hapten diphenylcyclopropenone (DPC). The receptors stem from a middle-aged woman with alopecia areata. Some clones in this sample may be carry-over from other donors' samples.

This clonotype was counted only a few times. The rearrangement joins TRBV6-2 or TRBV6-3 to TRBJ1-6; maybe TRBD1 (5 bases). The CDR3 has 17 amino acids. CDR1 MNHEY and CDR2 SVGEGT come from the germline V gene. The V gene lost 4 bases and the J gene lost 8 bases, with 21 bases spanning the gap. The CDR3 region has the DNA TGTGCCAGCAGTTTCTTTCCTCGTCAGGGACTGGATTCACCCCTCCACTTT. This gives the protein CASSFFPRQGLDSPLHF.

The chain joins TRBV24-1 to TRBJ1-1, with D uncertain. The germline V gene encodes CDR1 KGHDR and CDR2 SFDVKD. The germline V and J ends were trimmed by 2 bases and 1 base, with 16 bases remaining between them. The CDR3 loop spans 17 amino acids. CDR3 sequence (DNA): TGTGCCACCAGTGATTACGATAATCGCAGACCGAACACTGAAGCTTTCTTT. Its protein product is CATSDYDNRRPNTEAFF.

In regard to this clonotype: Relative to the germline gene, one junction end is altered; a read error may explain this. The rearrangement uses TRBV28 and TRBJ2-7; 7 bases fit TRBD1. The germline V gene has CDR1 MDHEN and CDR2 SYDVKM. The CDR3 is made up of 14 amino acids. CDR3 in amino acids: CASSSTGESDSRDF. The CDR3 region has the DNA TGTGCCAGCAGTTCTACAGGGGAGTCGGACTCGAGGGACTTC.

The chain recombines TRBV28 with TRBJ2-7; 8 positions agree with TRBD1. The CDR3 spans 13 residues. V was clipped by 3 bases and J by 3 bases; unmatched bases: 1. CDR1 is MDHEN and CDR2 is SYDVKM in the germline V gene. DNA of the CDR3: TGTGCCAGCAGTTTCACAGGGGGCTACGAGCAGTACTTC. The encoded protein is CASSFTGGYEQYF.

The CDR3 reads CASSPTGGMETQYF. The CDR3 nucleotides are TGTGCCAGCAGCCCCACAGGGGGTATGGAGACCCAGTACTTC. V is TRBV7-9 and J is TRBJ2-5, with 8 bases lining up with TRBD1. CDR3 length equals 14 residues. The trim removed 5 bases at V and 5 bases at J, leaving 7 bases unmatched. The germline V gene encodes CDR1 SEHNR and CDR2 FQNEAQ (reference sequence).

This clonotype has a count of ten or more. The rearrangement links TRBV29-1 to TRBJ2-4; the D gene could be TRBD1 or TRBD2 (5 bases each). The V gene's germline CDR1 is SQVTM and CDR2 ANQGSEA. V was shortened by 1 base and J by 4 bases, with 8 bases between the two germline ends. The CDR3 is 13 residues long. CDR3 DNA: TGCAGCGTTGAAGGGGGCGGGAAAAACATTCAGTACTTC. It specifies CSVEGGGKNIQYF.

V usage is TRBV5-1 and J usage is TRBJ1-1; TRBD1 might be the D (5 bases). Germline V CDR1 and CDR2: SGHRS, YFSETQ. The V and J ends lost 2 bases and 4 bases respectively, with 12 bases between them. This CDR3 has 14 residues. CDR3 loop: CASSFGGSATEAFF. The CDR3 nucleotides are TGCGCCAGCAGCTTTGGGGGGAGTGCCACTGAAGCTTTCTTT.

The chain recombines TRBV18 with TRBJ1-1; D perhaps matches TRBD1 (6 bases). Trimming stripped 4 bases from V and 1 base from J, with 10 bases between. There are 14 residues in the CDR3. Germline lookup yields CDR1 KGHSH and CDR2 LQKENI. The CDR3 reads CASSQGVPNTEAFF. In DNA, the CDR3 is TGTGCCAGCTCACAGGGGGTACCGAACACTGAAGCTTTCTTT.